This T cell receptor beta chain was obtained from a study of CXCR3-negative and CXCR3-positive naive CD8 T cells. Naive CD8+ T cells carried a CD45RO-CCR7+CD27+CD95- phenotype. Worth noting for this clonotype: What it recognizes is unknown.

Through 5' RACE with UMI labels, the TRB cDNA libraries were prepared. TCRdb re-analyzed the 5' RACE reads; it lists each CDR3 protein once, without DNA. The sample table includes around 80,000 distinct CDR3 sequences. Study conclusions and caveats: Naive subsets had comparable surface CD5; TCR strength was inferred from TRB CDR3 properties. A higher hydrophobicity marked the TRB CDR3s of CXCR3-positive naive cells versus CXCR3-negative naive cells. With respect to TRBV-TRBJ usage, naive CXCR3-negative and CXCR3-positive cells were similar; memory differed.

The sample taken for sequencing was naive CXCR3+ CD8+ T cells from blood. As to subset: CD45RO-CCR7+CD27+CD95- naive CD8+ T cells expressing CXCR3 (TNR3+). This receptor was taken from a human donor in good health. Some clones in this sample may be carry-over from other donors' samples.

CDR3 sequence reads: CASSLALGGNTEAFF. The gene calls are TRBV7-2 and TRBJ1-1; TCRdb selects TRBD1, and the lack of DNA leaves this call unchecked. There are 15 residues in the CDR3. The germline V gene has CDR1 SGHTA and CDR2 FQGNSA.